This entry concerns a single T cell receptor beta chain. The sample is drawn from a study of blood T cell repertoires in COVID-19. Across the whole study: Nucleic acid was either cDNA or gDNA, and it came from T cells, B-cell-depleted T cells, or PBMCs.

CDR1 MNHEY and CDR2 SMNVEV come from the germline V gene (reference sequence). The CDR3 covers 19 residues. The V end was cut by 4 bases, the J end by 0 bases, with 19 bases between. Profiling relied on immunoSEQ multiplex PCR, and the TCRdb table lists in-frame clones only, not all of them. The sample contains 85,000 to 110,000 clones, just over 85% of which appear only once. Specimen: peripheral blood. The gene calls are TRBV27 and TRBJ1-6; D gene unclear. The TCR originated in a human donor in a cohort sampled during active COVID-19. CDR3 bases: TGTGCCAGCAGTTCGCGGGCACGGAGAATGAGCTCCTATAATTCACCCCTCCACTTT. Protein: CASSSRARRMSSYNSPLHF.